The rows below give T cell receptor beta chains drawn from one sample of a study of T-cell reconstitution after alpha-beta-depleted transplantation in children. One entry per CDR3 protein results from TCRdb running MiXCR on the PCR reads. The repertoire holds 600,000 to 800,000 distinct CDR3 sequences, with approximately 14% as singletons. The source was PBMCs, collected before TCRalphabeta/CD19-depleted stem cell transplant. Receptor source: a girl under 10 years old with congenital amegakaryocytic thrombocytopenia, due to receive a stem cell transplant. Each CDR3 is given with its conserved first and last residue. A D gene is named only where the DNA matches it firmly. Not every row has a clone size; where given, it reads once, few, many or a size class.

TRBD2 | TRBJ2-1 | TRBV5-1 | many | CASTSGTSYNEQFF
- | TRBJ2-3 | TRBV7-8 | many | CASSRQVLDTQYF
TRBD1 | TRBJ1-1 | TRBV7-2 | once | CASSLRQGMKDTEAFF
- | TRBJ1-2 | TRBV5-5 | few | CASSLDVGDSYGYTF
TRBD1 | TRBJ2-7 | TRBV25-1 | few | CASSKRQGDVHEQYF
- | TRBJ2-1 | TRBV4-1 | many | CASSRGIAENEQFF
- | TRBJ2-1 | TRBV5-1 | - | CASSFIGDSYNEQFF
- | TRBJ1-4 | TRBV12-3/TRBV12-4 | many | CASSLRASGREKLFF
- | TRBJ2-3 | TRBV5-1 | many | CASSIYQIPRTDTQYF
- | TRBJ2-3 | TRBV12-5 | many | CASGGTSTDTQYF
TRBD1 | TRBJ1-5 | TRBV10-3 | - | CATTGTGLGQPQHF
- | TRBJ2-1 | TRBV7-2 | - | CASSPGPARNYNEQFF
- | TRBJ2-1 | TRBV29-1 | many | CSSTTGEQFF
TRBD2 | TRBJ2-7 | TRBV4-1 | many | CASSPGLDDEQYF
TRBD2 | TRBJ2-1 | TRBV7-6 | few | CASSFLAGGLNEQFF
TRBD1 | TRBJ2-7 | TRBV20-1 | many | CSAKPGQGLSYEQYF
TRBD2 | TRBJ2-7 | TRBV30 | few | CAWTPKAGIGYEQYF
- | TRBJ1-3 | TRBV12-3/TRBV12-4 | - | CASSFMGSRIGNTIYF
- | TRBJ2-3 | TRBV5-1 | few | CASSLGPAGQNTQYF
- | TRBJ2-1 | TRBV5-1 | few | CASSSAGTKIYNEQFF
TRBD2 | TRBJ2-1 | TRBV18 | - | CASSPGSGRTSSYNEQFF
TRBD2 | TRBJ2-3 | TRBV4-2 | - | CASSPQTSGRAAAQYF
- | TRBJ2-1 | TRBV15 | few | CATSRESQGGNNEQFF
- | TRBJ2-7 | TRBV12-3/TRBV12-4 | few | CASSSTTVPYEQYF
TRBD2 | TRBJ2-7 | TRBV11-2 | - | CASSFVFLTSGTSYEQYF
- | TRBJ2-2 | TRBV4-1 | many | CASSSPLGSNTGELFF
TRBD2 | TRBJ2-3 | TRBV11-2 | - | CASSLESGGLAGGNTDTQYF
- | TRBJ2-5 | TRBV25-1 | many | CASSHSLDQETQYF
TRBD2 | TRBJ2-1 | TRBV5-1 | - | CASRDPGLDYEQFF
TRBD2 | TRBJ2-3 | TRBV7-9 | - | CASSLGTSGSSTDTQYF
- | TRBJ2-1 | TRBV3-1 | - | CASSPDEGVKFF
- | TRBJ2-7 | TRBV29-1 | many | CSGLQGYEQYF
TRBD2 | TRBJ2-7 | TRBV20-1 | many | CSAVGVAGYEQYF
TRBD2 | TRBJ2-3 | TRBV29-1 | many | CSVEDLGVAGIDTQYF
TRBD2 | TRBJ2-2 | TRBV15 | few | CATSRDPLAGSRGELFF
- | TRBJ2-1 | TRBV10-1 | many | CASSESQGHNEQFF
- | TRBJ2-5 | TRBV29-1 | many | CSVDGSRAKIQETQYF
- | TRBJ2-2 | TRBV20-1 | few | CSASFPPGANTGELFF
TRBD1 | TRBJ2-5 | TRBV18 | - | CASSPIPGQGAAETQYF
TRBD2 | TRBJ2-7 | TRBV20-1 | - | CSARDFRTSGMGEQYF
- | TRBJ2-1 | TRBV5-1 | many | CASSLDFGRHNEQFF
- | TRBJ1-1 | TRBV27 | - | CASKPPDSLDEAFF
- | TRBJ1-1 | TRBV20-1 | - | CSALPLAGYTEAFF
TRBD1 | TRBJ1-2 | TRBV3-1 | - | CASSRQGRSGYTF
- | TRBJ2-1 | TRBV20-1 | few | CSARDSKTYNEQFF
- | TRBJ2-4 | TRBV12-3/TRBV12-4 | few | CASRQDSRESIQYF
TRBD2 | TRBJ2-7 | TRBV5-1 | few | CASSWGLAGPGEQYF
- | TRBJ2-3 | TRBV12-3/TRBV12-4 | many | CASSQVQSSADTQYF
- | TRBJ2-5 | TRBV18 | - | CASSPSGSRETQYF
- | TRBJ2-1 | TRBV20-1 | - | CSASGADPYNEQFF
TRBD2 | TRBJ2-4 | TRBV28 | - | CASSLPGLEFINIQYF
- | TRBJ2-5 | TRBV29-1 | many | CSVERSSVAQYF
TRBD1 | TRBJ2-1 | TRBV7-6 | many | CASSVTSGTGLNEQFF